This TCR beta chain was captured in a study of blood T cells in healthy people across ages. General study points: Among long-lived donors, naive CD4+ cells were more numerous and diversity higher than in aged donors.

Only one count was recorded for this clonotype. Its matching antigen is unknown. A sample-barcoded 5' primer and a J-beta primer mix were used in a second PCR of about 7 to 12 cycles. Every cDNA molecule carried a tag from a template-switch adaptor bearing 12 random nucleotides. One entry per CDR3 protein results from TCRdb running MiXCR on the 5' RACE reads. Of more than 900,000 distinct CDR3 sequences listed, about 25% are singletons. Each donor was a healthy Caucasian individual from Russia, aged about 6 to 95. Each donor's blood draw was ten milliliters of peripheral blood. This same sample was also taken into another study, of T cells of mothers and their children.

The receptor comes from a girl aged 2-10 years in good health. Sequences were obtained from blood.

CDR3 in amino acids: CASSQQLFRDLAYEQYF. The CDR3 DNA reads as TGTGCCAGCAGCCAACAACTATTCCGGGACTTAGCCTACGAGCAGTACTTC. The chain combines TRBV4-2 with TRBJ2-7, with a weak D call TRBD2 (6 bases). This CDR3 contains 17 residues. Germline CDR1 LGHNA, CDR2 YNFKEQ. V lost 2 bases, J lost 2 bases, and 19 bases lay in between.